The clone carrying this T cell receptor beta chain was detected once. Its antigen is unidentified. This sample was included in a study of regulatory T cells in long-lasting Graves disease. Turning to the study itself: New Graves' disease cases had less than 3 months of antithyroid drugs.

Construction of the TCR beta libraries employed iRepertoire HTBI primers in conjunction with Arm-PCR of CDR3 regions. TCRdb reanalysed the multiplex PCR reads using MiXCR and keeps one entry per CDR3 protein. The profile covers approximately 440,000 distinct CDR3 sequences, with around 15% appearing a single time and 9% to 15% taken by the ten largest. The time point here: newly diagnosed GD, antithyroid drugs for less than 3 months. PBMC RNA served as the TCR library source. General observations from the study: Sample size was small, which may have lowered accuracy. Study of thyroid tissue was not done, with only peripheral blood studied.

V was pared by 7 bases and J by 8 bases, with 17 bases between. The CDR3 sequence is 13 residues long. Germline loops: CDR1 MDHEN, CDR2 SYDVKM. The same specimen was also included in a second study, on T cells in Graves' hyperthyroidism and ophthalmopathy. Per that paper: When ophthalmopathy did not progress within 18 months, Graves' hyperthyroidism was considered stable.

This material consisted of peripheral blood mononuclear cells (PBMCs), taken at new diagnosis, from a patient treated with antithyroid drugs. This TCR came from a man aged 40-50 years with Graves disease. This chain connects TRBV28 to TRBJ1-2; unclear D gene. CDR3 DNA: TGTGCCAGCACCCCAAGTGGGATGGACGGCTACACCTTC. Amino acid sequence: CASTPSGMDGYTF.